Following are 15 T cell receptor beta chains from one sample sequenced in a study of blood T cell repertoires in COVID-19. Assay used: immunoSEQ multiplex PCR; TCRdb lists only in-frame clones, some missing. Of roughly 100,000 clones in the sample, about 92% were seen once. The source material was peripheral blood. These receptors were obtained from a man between 50 and 59 years old with active COVID-19.

The V gene is TRBV28, the J gene TRBJ1-2, with 9 nucleotides matching TRBD1. Germline V gene sequence: CDR1 MDHEN, CDR2 SYDVKM. V was clipped by 5 bases and J by 8 bases; unmatched bases: 12. This CDR3 region has 15 residues. The CDR3 spells CASSPPGQGEEGYTF. The DNA for the CDR3 is TGTGCCAGCAGTCCCCCGGGACAGGGCGAGGAGGGCTACACCTTC.

This chain joins TRBV24-1 and TRBJ2-5, with TRBD1 identical over 12 bases. The ends lost 7 bases at V and 5 bases at J; junction bases unmatched: 7. Germline lookup yields CDR1 KGHDR and CDR2 SFDVKD. The CDR3 spans 15 residues. CDR3 sequence: CATSTGTGGPETQYF. For the CDR3, the DNA is TGTGCCACCAGCACCGGGACAGGGGGCCCCGAGACCCAGTACTTC.

J is TRBJ1-5 and V is TRBV28, with D hard to call. This CDR3 spans 14 amino acids. Between the trimmed V and J ends, which lost 5 bases and 11 bases, there was a span of 19 bases. The V gene's germline CDR1 is MDHEN and CDR2 SYDVKM. The DNA of the CDR3 is TGTGCCAGCAGTCAATTTAAAGAACTCGTGGCCCAGCATTTT. Translated: CASSQFKELVAQHF.

This clone has just a few counts. The J gene is TRBJ2-7, the V gene TRBV4-1; TRBD2 might be the D (7 bases). The CDR3 has 17 amino acids. V gave up 0 bases and J gave up 7 bases, with 22 bases separating them. Germline lookup yields CDR1 MGHRA and CDR2 YSYEKL. As DNA, the CDR3 is TGCGCCAGCAGCCAAGAAATCTATAGACGGGGGGCGCAGGAGCAGTACTTC. Its translation: CASSQEIYRRGAQEQYF.

The chain combines TRBV7-3 with TRBJ2-2, with D tentatively TRBD1 (5 bases). The CDR3 has 14 residues. Trimming took off 2 bases at V and 6 bases at J, with 10 bases between the two ends. Germline V gene lookup returns CDR1 SGHTA and CDR2 FQGTGA. The CDR3 DNA follows: TGTGCCAGCAGCTTAGGGGCTGCCGCCGGGGAGCTGTTTTTT. It codes for CASSLGAAAGELFF.

This clone is a singleton in its sample. The chain's CDR3 is CASRDTGGKAKNIQYF. DNA of the CDR3: TGTGCCAGTAGGGATACGGGCGGGAAAGCCAAAAACATTCAGTACTTC. This chain joins TRBV19 and TRBJ2-4; D may be TRBD2 (6 bases). The CDR3 covers 16 residues. Germline V gene data show CDR1 as LNHDA and CDR2 as SQIVND (reference sequence). Trimming pared 6 bases from V and 0 bases from J, leaving 15 bases between.

This clone was seen just once. This chain uses TRBV19 with TRBJ2-3; TRBD2 matches 11 bases. The junction had 5 bases not matched to a gene; V was cut back by 7 bases and J by 2 bases. The CDR3 is made up of 15 amino acids. Germline CDR1 LNHDA, CDR2 SQIVND (reference sequence). CDR3 bases: TGTGCCAGTATGGGGACTAGCGGAAACACAGATACGCAGTATTTT. Encoded protein: CASMGTSGNTDTQYF.

In its sample, this clone was seen a few times. V and J are TRBV5-1 and TRBJ1-6, with D perhaps matching TRBD1 (5 bases). Looked up from germline, CDR1 is SGHRS and CDR2 is YFSETQ. Between the trimmed V and J ends, which lost 3 bases and 6 bases, there was a span of 13 bases. The CDR3 contains 15 residues. In nucleotides, the CDR3 is TGCGCCAGCAGCTGGGGACGGGAGACTAATTCACCCCTCCACTTT. It specifies CASSWGRETNSPLHF.

This clone was observed once. V gene TRBV5-1 combines with J gene TRBJ2-6; 11 positions match TRBD1. J gave up 1 base and V 2 bases, and 8 bases lay outside the gene matches. Germline V gene sequence: CDR1 SGHRS, CDR2 YFSETQ. This CDR3 is 19 amino acids long. This CDR3 reads CASSLNPGTGGSGANVLTF. DNA for the CDR3: TGCGCCAGCAGCTTAAACCCCGGGACAGGGGGTTCTGGGGCCAACGTCCTGACTTTC.

The rearrangement uses TRBV9 and TRBJ1-6; D not resolved. V lost 0 bases to trimming and J lost 6 bases, with 13 bases between them. The CDR3 is 16 residues long. Germline lookup yields CDR1 SGDLS and CDR2 YYNGEE. CDR3 nucleotide sequence: TGTGCCAGCAGCGTAGGAGATTATACGGGTAATTCACCCCTCCACTTT. Its protein product is CASSVGDYTGNSPLHF.

The J gene is TRBJ1-1, the V gene TRBV10-1; unclear D gene. Germline CDR1 WNHNN, CDR2 SYGVQD (reference sequence). This CDR3 has 13 residues. V dropped 4 bases and J dropped 8 bases, with 14 bases sitting between them. CDR3 amino acids: CASSGPGRNEAFF. CDR3 DNA: TGCGCCAGCAGTGGGCCCGGCAGGAACGAAGCTTTCTTT.

This chain links TRBV7-3 with TRBJ2-2, with no clear D. CDR1 is SGHTA, CDR2 FQGTGA, per germline. V lost 5 bases to trimming and J lost 7 bases, with 8 bases between them. This CDR3 spans 12 amino acids. The CDR3 loop reads CASSLHSGELFF. CDR3 DNA: TGTGCCAGCAGCCTCCATAGCGGGGAGCTGTTTTTT.

This chain joins TRBV6-5 and TRBJ1-4, with D unresolved. Deletions cut 6 bases from V and 8 bases from J, with 13 bases between. Germline V gene data show CDR1 as MNHEY and CDR2 as SVGAGI. CDR3 length equals 13 residues. The CDR3 sequence is CASSGEEAEKLFF. The CDR3 bases are TGTGCCAGCAGCGGGGAAGAGGCGGAAAAACTGTTTTTT.

The genes are TRBV5-1 and TRBJ2-6; tentatively, D is TRBD1 (5 bases). The CDR3 covers 18 residues. Between the trimmed V and J ends, which lost 2 bases and 3 bases, there was a span of 18 bases. Germline V CDR1 and CDR2: SGHRS, YFSETQ. As DNA, the CDR3 is TGCGCCAGCAGCTTAGGGGCATCATATTCGGGTGGGGCCAACGTCCTGACTTTC. This gives the protein CASSLGASYSGGANVLTF.

V is TRBV10-3 and J is TRBJ2-6; D possibly corresponds to TRBD1 (5 bases). Trimming took 3 bases from V and 3 from J, leaving 6 bases between them. CDR1 ENHRY and CDR2 SYGVKD come from the germline V gene. CDR3 size: 14 residues. The chain's CDR3 is CAISEDSGANVLTF. In DNA form, the CDR3 reads TGTGCCATCAGTGAAGACAGTGGGGCCAACGTCCTGACTTTC.